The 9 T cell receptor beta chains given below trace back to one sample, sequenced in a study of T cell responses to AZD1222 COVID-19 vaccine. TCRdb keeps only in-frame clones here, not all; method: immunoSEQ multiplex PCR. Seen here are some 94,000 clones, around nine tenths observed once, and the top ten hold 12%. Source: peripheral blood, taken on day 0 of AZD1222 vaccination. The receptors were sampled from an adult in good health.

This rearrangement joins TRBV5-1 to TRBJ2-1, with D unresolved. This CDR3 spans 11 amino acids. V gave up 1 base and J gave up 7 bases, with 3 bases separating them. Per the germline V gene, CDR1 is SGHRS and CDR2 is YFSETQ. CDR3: CASSLSNEQFF. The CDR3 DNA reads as TGCGCCAGCAGCTTGTCGAATGAGCAGTTCTTC.

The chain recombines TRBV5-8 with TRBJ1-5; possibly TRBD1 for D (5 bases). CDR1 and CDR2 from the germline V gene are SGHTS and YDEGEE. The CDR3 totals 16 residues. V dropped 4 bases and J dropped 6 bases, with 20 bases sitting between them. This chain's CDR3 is CASSLAGWQGGQPQHF. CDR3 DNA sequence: TGTGCCAGCAGCCTGGCTGGGTGGCAGGGCGGTCAGCCCCAGCATTTT.

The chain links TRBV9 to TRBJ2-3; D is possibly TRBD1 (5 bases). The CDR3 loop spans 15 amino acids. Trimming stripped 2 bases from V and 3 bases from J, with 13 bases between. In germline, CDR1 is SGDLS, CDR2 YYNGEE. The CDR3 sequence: CASSVLGERTDTQYF. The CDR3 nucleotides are TGTGCCAGCAGCGTTCTAGGGGAACGAACAGATACGCAGTATTTT. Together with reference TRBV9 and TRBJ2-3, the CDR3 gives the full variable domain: DSGVTQTPKHLITATGQRVTLRCSPRSGDLSVYWYQQSLDQGLQFLIQYYNGEERAKGNILERFSAQQFPDLHSELNLSSLELGDSALYFCASSVLGERTDTQYFGPGTRLTVL.

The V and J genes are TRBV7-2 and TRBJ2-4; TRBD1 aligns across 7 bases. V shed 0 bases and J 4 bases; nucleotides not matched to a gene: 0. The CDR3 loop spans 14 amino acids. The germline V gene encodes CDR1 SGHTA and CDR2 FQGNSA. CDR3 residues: CASSLAGQKNIQYF. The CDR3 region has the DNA TGTGCCAGCAGCTTAGCGGGACAGAAAAACATTCAGTACTTC.

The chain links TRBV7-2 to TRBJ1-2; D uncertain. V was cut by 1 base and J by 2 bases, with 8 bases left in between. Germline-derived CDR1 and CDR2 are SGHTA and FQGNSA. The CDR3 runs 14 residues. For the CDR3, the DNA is TGTGCCAGCAGCTTAGACGGACCCAACTATGGCTACACCTTC. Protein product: CASSLDGPNYGYTF.

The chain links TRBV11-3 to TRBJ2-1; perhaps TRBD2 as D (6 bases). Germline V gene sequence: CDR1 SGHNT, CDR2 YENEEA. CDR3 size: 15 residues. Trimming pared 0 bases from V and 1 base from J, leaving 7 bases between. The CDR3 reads CASSLDGGSYNEQFF. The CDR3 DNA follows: TGTGCCAGCAGCTTAGACGGGGGTTCCTACAATGAGCAGTTCTTC.

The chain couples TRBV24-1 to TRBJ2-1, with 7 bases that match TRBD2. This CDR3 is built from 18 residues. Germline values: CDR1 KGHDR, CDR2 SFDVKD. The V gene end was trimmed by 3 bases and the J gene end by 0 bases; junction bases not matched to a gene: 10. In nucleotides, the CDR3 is TGTGCCACCAGTGATGGGACGACCGGGAGGAACTCCTACAATGAGCAGTTCTTC. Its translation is CATSDGTTGRNSYNEQFF.

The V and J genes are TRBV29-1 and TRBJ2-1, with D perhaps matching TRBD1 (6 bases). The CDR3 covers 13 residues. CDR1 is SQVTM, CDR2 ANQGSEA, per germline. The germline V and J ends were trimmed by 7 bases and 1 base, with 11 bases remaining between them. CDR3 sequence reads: CSAPDRSYNEQFF. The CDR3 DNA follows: TGCAGCGCCCCGGACAGATCCTACAATGAGCAGTTCTTC.

In DNA form, the CDR3 reads TGTGCCAGTAGTACCTTAAGGGGCCTAGGGACCGGAGATGGCTACACCTTC. This encodes CASSTLRGLGTGDGYTF. The chain employs TRBV19 and TRBJ1-2; D possibly corresponds to TRBD1 (5 bases). The V and J ends lost 4 bases and 6 bases respectively, with 24 bases between them. Germline V gene sequence: CDR1 LNHDA, CDR2 SQIVND (reference sequence). CDR3 size: 17 residues.